The rows below give T cell receptor beta chains drawn from one sample of a study of T-cell memory formation after mild COVID-19. TCRdb reprocessed the 5' RACE reads with MiXCR, giving one entry per CDR3 protein. The repertoire consists of about 560,000 distinct CDR3 sequences, with less than 25% occurring once and the leading ten covering around 9.2%. Sequenced material: PBMCs or a T cell subset sorted from them (not recorded which). These receptors were obtained from an adult woman who had mild COVID-19 (a few samples of this study predate the infection). Cell type and time point are not known. Both conserved end residues are part of each CDR3. A D gene is named only where the DNA matches it firmly. Only part of the rows carry a size: once, few, many, or a class if the clone is expanded.

V gene	clone size	J gene	D gene	CDR3 DNA	CDR3 protein
TRBV7-8	few	TRBJ2-5	NA	TGTGCCAGCAGTACAGAGTACCAAGAGACCCAGTACTTC	CASSTEYQETQYF
TRBV6-4	few	TRBJ2-1	NA	TGTGCCAGCAGTGACTCGAATCCGCCCCTCGGGGGTGAGCAGTTCTTC	CASSDSNPPLGGEQFF
TRBV6-5	few	TRBJ1-1	TRBD1	TGTGCCAGCAGTTACTCGAATGGCAGGGGGGTCACTGAAGCTTTCTTT	CASSYSNGRGVTEAFF
TRBV5-1	once	TRBJ2-2	TRBD2	TGCGCCAGCAGCTCTGAGGGACTAGCGAACACCGGGGAGCTGTTTTTT	CASSSEGLANTGELFF
TRBV15	few	TRBJ2-1	TRBD2	TGTGCCACCAGCTCCCGCAGCGGGGTCTCCTACAATGAGCAGTTCTTC	CATSSRSGVSYNEQFF
TRBV5-5	NA	TRBJ2-7	TRBD1	TGTGCCAGCAGACTACTACCCGGGACAGCCTCCTACGAGCAGTACTTC	CASRLLPGTASYEQYF
TRBV24-1	NA	TRBJ2-5	NA	TGTGCCACCAGTCTGGGGGAAGAGACCCAGTACTTC	CATSLGEETQYF
TRBV4-1	NA	TRBJ1-1	NA	TGCGCCAGCAGCCAAGAAGTTGGCAGGAACACTGAAGCTTTCTTT	CASSQEVGRNTEAFF
TRBV7-3	few	TRBJ2-5	TRBD1	TGTGCCAGCAGCTCCTCCGGGACAGCAAAAGAGACCCAGTACTTC	CASSSSGTAKETQYF
TRBV14	NA	TRBJ2-7	TRBD2	TGTGCCAGCAGCCTTCAGACTAGCGGCTACGAGCAGTACTTC	CASSLQTSGYEQYF
TRBV25-1	few	TRBJ1-2	NA	TGTGCCAGCGCTGAGAACCAAGGGTTAGGTGGCTACACCTTC	CASAENQGLGGYTF
TRBV5-6	NA	TRBJ1-1	NA	TGTGCCAGCAGCCCCAACCGCAGACAAGTTGAAGCTTTCTTT	CASSPNRRQVEAFF
TRBV5-5	NA	TRBJ1-2	NA	TGTGCCAGCAGCTTGGGGGCCTCAGCTAACTATGGCTACACCTTC	CASSLGASANYGYTF
TRBV6-5	few	TRBJ1-2	TRBD1	TGTGCCAGCAGTTACGGAACAGGGGGCGGCTATGGCTACACCTTC	CASSYGTGGGYGYTF
TRBV12-3/TRBV12-4	NA	TRBJ1-2	NA	TGTGCCAGCAGTTTAGCCAGGGGACTTTCCTCGGAAGGCTACACCTTC	CASSLARGLSSEGYTF
TRBV13	NA	TRBJ2-4	TRBD2	TGTGCCAGCAGCTTAGAACTAGCGGGTGTTAAAAACATTCAGTACTTC	CASSLELAGVKNIQYF
TRBV7-6	NA	TRBJ2-5	NA	TGTGCCAGCAGCTTATGGAGAGGGGAGACCCAGTACTTC	CASSLWRGETQYF
TRBV10-3	few	TRBJ1-6	NA	TGTGCCATCAGTGAGCGTCATAATTCACCCCTCCACTTT	CAISERHNSPLHF
TRBV5-1	NA	TRBJ2-1	NA	TGCGCCAGCAGCTTCCAGGTGAGCTCCTACAATGAGCAGTTCTTC	CASSFQVSSYNEQFF
TRBV10-3	NA	TRBJ2-1	NA	TGTGCCATCAGCAGGGTCGGGGACAATGAGCAGTTCTTC	CAISRVGDNEQFF
TRBV12-3/TRBV12-4	once	TRBJ2-7	NA	TGTGCCAGCAGGAGACCTGGGAGCTACGAGCAGTACTTC	CASRRPGSYEQYF
TRBV20-1	few	TRBJ2-3	NA	TGCAGTGTTCAAACCCGGACACGAACCACAGATACGCAGTATTTT	CSVQTRTRTTDTQYF
TRBV24-1	NA	TRBJ2-2	NA	TGTGCCACCAGTGATTTGCTGGGCCAGGGGATGTTTTTT	CATSDLLGQGMFF
TRBV4-3	few	TRBJ2-7	TRBD1	TGCGCCAGCAGCCAGGGACCGGGACAGGTTTCCTACGAGCAGTACTTC	CASSQGPGQVSYEQYF
TRBV24-1	few	TRBJ1-1	TRBD1	TGTGCCACTTCAGGGGGGCCCCAGGCTGAAGCTTTCTTT	CATSGGPQAEAFF
TRBV7-8	NA	TRBJ2-2	NA	TGTGCCAGCAGCCTAGGGGCTAGCGGGGAGCTGTTTTTT	CASSLGASGELFF
TRBV20-1	few	TRBJ1-5	NA	TGCAGTGCTAGAGATTTTCGGGGGTTTTCTAATCAGCCCCAGCATTTT	CSARDFRGFSNQPQHF
TRBV12-3/TRBV12-4	few	TRBJ2-5	TRBD1	TGTGCCAGCCACCAGGGGGTTGAGGAGACCCAGTACTTC	CASHQGVEETQYF
TRBV12-3/TRBV12-4	NA	TRBJ2-1	NA	TGTGCCAGCGGATGGCATCAGGCGCCGAATGAGCAGTTCTTC	CASGWHQAPNEQFF
TRBV6-5	NA	TRBJ2-3	NA	TGTGCCAGTGGCAGGCTAGCTAGCGCAGATACGCAGTATTTT	CASGRLASADTQYF
TRBV20-1	many	TRBJ1-2	TRBD1	TGCAGTGCTAGAGACTACAGGGGGAATGGCTACACCTTC	CSARDYRGNGYTF
TRBV7-2	NA	TRBJ2-2	NA	TGTGCCAGCAGCTTAGCTTCTTGGGTGAACACCGGGGAGCTGTTTTTT	CASSLASWVNTGELFF
TRBV14	few	TRBJ2-1	NA	TGTGCCAGCAAGTTTGGCTCCTACAATGAGCAGTTCTTC	CASKFGSYNEQFF
TRBV12-3/TRBV12-4	many	TRBJ2-3	TRBD2	TGTGCCAGCAGCTTTAGCGGGGGTCGGGATACGCAGTATTTT	CASSFSGGRDTQYF
TRBV2	many	TRBJ2-3	NA	TGTGCCAGCAGTGAACTGGCGGTAACTAGCACAGATACGCAGTATTTT	CASSELAVTSTDTQYF
TRBV20-1	few	TRBJ2-7	NA	TGCAGTGCTAGAGATCGGAGGGGCCCCCACGAGCAGTACTTC	CSARDRRGPHEQYF
TRBV7-9	NA	TRBJ2-6	TRBD2	TGTGCCAGCAGCTCCCGGGAGGAGGACTTCGGGGCCAACGTCCTGACTTTC	CASSSREEDFGANVLTF
TRBV14	medium-sized	TRBJ2-3	NA	TGTGCCAGCAGCCAGGGGTCCTCGTGGGGGAATACGCAGTATTTT	CASSQGSSWGNTQYF
TRBV11-2	few	TRBJ1-4	NA	TGTGCCAGCAGCTTCGCGGGGTACAATGAAAAACTGTTTTTT	CASSFAGYNEKLFF
TRBV6-6	few	TRBJ2-3	TRBD2	TGTGCCAGCAGTTACCAACCGGGACTAGCGGGAGTGGGAGATACGCAGTATTTT	CASSYQPGLAGVGDTQYF
TRBV7-2	many	TRBJ1-1	NA	TGTGCCAGCGGGCGGTTGGGGGCTTTCTTT	CASGRLGAFF
TRBV6-1	few	TRBJ1-1	NA	TGTGCCAGCAGTGAAGTAACAGCAGATGAAGCTTTCTTT	CASSEVTADEAFF
TRBV6-2/TRBV6-3	NA	TRBJ2-1	TRBD1	TGTGCCATAGACAGGGGCGATACAATGAGAAAGCAGTTCTTC	CAIDRGDTMRKQFF
TRBV3-1	few	TRBJ2-1	NA	TGTGCCAGCAGCCAAGATCTGGGGCGGGTATCCTACAATGAGCAGTTCTTC	CASSQDLGRVSYNEQFF
TRBV10-3	few	TRBJ2-7	NA	TGTGCCATCAGAACAACAGGGAAGGAGCAGTACTTC	CAIRTTGKEQYF
TRBV24-1	NA	TRBJ1-2	NA	TGTGCCACCAGTGATGGTTCGGGACACCAATCAAAGGGCTACACCTTC	CATSDGSGHQSKGYTF
TRBV6-2/TRBV6-3	NA	TRBJ2-1	NA	TGTGCCAGCAGTTACCCCGACCAGGAGCAGTTCTTC	CASSYPDQEQFF
TRBV6-1	NA	TRBJ1-1	NA	TGTGCCAGCGTGAGATCCGCGAACACTGAAGCTTTCTTT	CASVRSANTEAFF
TRBV19	NA	TRBJ2-1	TRBD1	TGTGCCAGTACCTCAACGGGGACAGGGGCCTACAATGAGCAGTTCTTC	CASTSTGTGAYNEQFF
TRBV11-2	NA	TRBJ2-7	TRBD1	TGTGCCAGCAGCCAGGGGACAGGGCGAGGTTCGCAGTACTTC	CASSQGTGRGSQYF
TRBV27	many	TRBJ2-1	NA	TGTGCCAGCAGTTACTTGCCTATAGGCACCAATGAGCAGTTCTTC	CASSYLPIGTNEQFF
TRBV6-6	NA	TRBJ1-2	NA	TGTGCCAGCAGCCGAGCGTATGGGCTGGAAGACAGACAAAACTATGGCTACACCTTC	CASSRAYGLEDRQNYGYTF
TRBV15	NA	TRBJ2-7	TRBD2	TGTGCCACCAGCACAGCGCCGATGACTAGCGGAAAGTACGAGCAGTACTTC	CATSTAPMTSGKYEQYF
TRBV7-2	few	TRBJ2-1	TRBD2	TGTGCCAGCAGCTTAGTCGCCGGGAGGGCCATTCGGGACTACAATGAGCAGTTCTTC	CASSLVAGRAIRDYNEQFF
TRBV20-1	NA	TRBJ2-7	TRBD2	TGCAGTGCTAGTCGGGCTAGCGGGGGTGGTGAGCAGTACTTC	CSASRASGGGEQYF